The sequence of this T cell receptor (beta chain) was determined in a study of cytomegalovirus exposure and HLA in healthy donors. Study-wide results and caveats: As a later analysis showed, a missense DCLRE1C variant was linked to trimming of TCR beta V- and J-genes. Data from an earlier analysis indicated that most TCR beta V segments were productive either about 90% or about 30% of the time. The authors confirmed in vitro that three CMV-associated chains were specific for CMV antigens. HLA restriction was apparent for most CMV-associated TCR beta chains in a later analysis.

In germline, CDR1 is SNHLY, CDR2 FYNNEI. V lost 10 bases to trimming and J lost 1 base, with 16 bases between them. This CDR3 has 14 residues. The PCR was carried out with 60 Vbeta primers and 13 Jbeta primers. Produced via immunoSEQ multiplex PCR; TCRdb's table is partial and in-frame only. The sample lists around 71,000 clones, roughly 64% occurring once. Note on this clone: As yet, its antigen is unknown. Other DNA sequences in the same sample also yield this CDR3.

The V and J genes are TRBV2 and TRBJ1-1; no reliable D call. The sequenced sample consisted of PBMCs. This TCR came from a man between 25 and 39 years old in good health and CMV-seropositive. CDR3 nucleotides: TGTGCCACCCAGGCGGGAAACCGGAACACTGAAGCTTTCTTT. As protein: CATQAGNRNTEAFF.